The 15 T cell receptor beta chains given below trace back to one sample, sequenced in a study of blood T cells in healthy people across ages. A second roughly 6 to 11 cycle PCR used barcoded and J-beta primers. TCRdb itself ran the 5' RACE reads through MiXCR, one entry per CDR3 protein. Here the sample spans about 290,000 distinct CDR3 sequences, roughly a quarter being singletons. The sample consisted of blood. The receptor source for this set is a woman in her 70s in good health.

Points on this clonotype: Given a much more abundant clone one base away, this may be a read error. DNA for the CDR3: TGTGCCACCAGCAGCCCTCTAGCGGCGCACCGTGAGACCCAGTACTTC. It yields the protein CATSSPLAAHRETQYF. The V call is TRBV15, the J call TRBJ2-5, with TRBD2 matching over 7 bases. Germline V lookup: CDR1 LNHNV, CDR2 YYDKDF (reference sequence). CDR3 length equals 16 residues. J gave up 5 bases and V 3 bases, and 12 bases lay outside the gene matches.

V usage is TRBV5-1 and J usage is TRBJ2-7, with D hard to call. The germline V gene has CDR1 SGHRS and CDR2 YFSETQ. The CDR3 loop spans 13 amino acids. The V end lost 0 bases, the J end lost 4 bases, and 8 bases lay between the germline ends. The CDR3 DNA sequence: TGCGCCAGCAGCTTGGGGGGTCGTTACGAGCAGTACTTC. It specifies CASSLGGRYEQYF.

The chain links TRBV28 to TRBJ2-7; 9 nucleotides agree with TRBD1. With 5 bases clipped from V and 5 bases from J, the junction kept 7 bases outside the gene matches. Germline CDR1 reads MDHEN; CDR2 reads SYDVKM. CDR3 length: 14 amino acids. The CDR3 region has the DNA TGTGCCAGCAGTACCCGGGACAGGGATAACGAGCAGTACTTC. Protein: CASSTRDRDNEQYF.

Worth noting for this clonotype: Mismatch with germline at one junction end may stem from a read error. The chain links TRBV28 to TRBJ2-5, with TRBD2 as a possible D gene (5 bases). This CDR3 is 13 amino acids long. Per germline, CDR1 MDHEN and CDR2 SYDVKM. Here the CDR3 DNA reads TGTGCCAGTAGTTTGGCCGGGAAAGAGGCCCAGTACTTC. Residues: CASSLAGKEAQYF.

The J gene is TRBJ2-5, the V gene TRBV5-1; TRBD1 or TRBD2 may be the D gene (6 bases each). This CDR3 has 16 amino acids. The germline V gene encodes CDR1 SGHRS and CDR2 YFSETQ. The germline V and J ends were trimmed by 1 base and 2 bases, with 15 bases remaining between them. The CDR3 DNA reads TGCGCCAGCAGCTTGCCGGAGGGGGTTCTACAAGAGACCCAGTACTTC. Its protein product is CASSLPEGVLQETQYF.

The V gene is TRBV6-5, the J gene TRBJ2-4; unclear D gene. There are 17 residues in the CDR3. Germline CDR1 is MNHEY and CDR2 is SVGAGI. Trimming took off 0 bases at V and 3 bases at J, with 15 bases between the two ends. The CDR3 loop is CASSYSTAMRGKNIQYF. In DNA form, the CDR3 reads TGTGCCAGCAGTTACTCGACGGCTATGCGTGGCAAAAACATTCAGTACTTC.

This clonotype was observed a handful of times. The gene calls are TRBV11-3 and TRBJ1-1; D call uncertain. V lost 0 bases and J lost 3, with 5 bases in between. Germline CDR1 is SGHNT and CDR2 is YENEEA. This CDR3 spans 13 amino acids. CDR3 amino acids: CASSLDGDTEAFF. CDR3 DNA: TGTGCCAGCAGCTTAGATGGGGACACTGAAGCTTTCTTT.

This sequence joins TRBV5-6 and TRBJ1-4; D not resolved. This CDR3 contains 13 residues. CDR1 is SGHDT and CDR2 is YYEEEE in the germline V gene. V was pared by 4 bases and J by 7 bases, with 11 bases between. This CDR3 reads CASSRGQREKLFF. The CDR3 DNA reads TGTGCCAGCAGCCGCGGGCAGCGTGAAAAACTGTTTTTT.

This clonotype was recorded a few times. This chain uses TRBV28 with TRBJ2-7; D may be TRBD1 (5 bases). This CDR3 comprises 15 residues. V was shortened by 4 bases and J by 0 bases, with 13 bases between the two germline ends. Per the germline V gene, CDR1 is MDHEN and CDR2 is SYDVKM. CDR3: CASSSKQVSSYEQYF. In DNA form, the CDR3 reads TGTGCCAGCAGTTCAAAACAGGTTAGCTCCTACGAGCAGTACTTC.

This clonotype has more than one count but fewer than ten. The V gene is TRBV11-2, the J gene TRBJ2-7, with D unresolved. Trimming removed 2 bases at V and 6 bases at J, with 11 bases between. This CDR3 is built from 13 residues. The germline V gene has CDR1 SGHAT and CDR2 FQNNGV. CDR3 sequence reads: CASSLSVGSEQYF. CDR3 bases: TGTGCCAGCAGCTTATCGGTTGGTAGCGAGCAGTACTTC.

This rearrangement joins TRBV7-9 to TRBJ2-5; D is ambiguous. V was shortened by 5 bases and J by 9 bases, with 13 bases between the two germline ends. Per germline, CDR1 SEHNR and CDR2 FQNEAQ (reference sequence). The CDR3 is made up of 12 amino acids. Here the CDR3 reads CASSPGSMAQYF. The CDR3 DNA reads as TGTGCCAGCAGCCCCGGCAGTATGGCCCAGTACTTC.

The chain joins TRBV10-1 to TRBJ2-3, with D uncertain. Germline-derived CDR1 and CDR2 are WNHNN and SYGVQD (reference sequence). Trimming took 1 base from V and 1 from J, leaving 12 bases between them. The CDR3 spans 16 residues. The DNA of the CDR3 is TGCGCCAGCAGTGAGTTTTCTGATGACGGCACAGATACGCAGTATTTT. This sequence encodes CASSEFSDDGTDTQYF.

This clonotype was recorded many times. The chain joins TRBV12-3 or TRBV12-4 to TRBJ2-1; 8 nucleotides agree with TRBD1. V was clipped by 6 bases and J by 15 bases; unmatched bases: 10. This CDR3 spans 12 amino acids. CDR3: CASRTGDPRRFF. CDR3 bases: TGTGCCAGCAGGACAGGGGACCCCCGGCGGTTCTTC.

This clonotype was counted ten times or more. The chain couples TRBV28 to TRBJ2-5, with D possibly matching TRBD1 (7 bases). The DNA end is more similar to TRBJ2-7, so the J call may be wrong. The germline CDR1 and CDR2 sequences are MDHEN and SYDVKM. This CDR3 has 15 amino acids. CDR3 sequence reads: CASTRRTGQRVEQYF. CDR3 bases: TGTGCCAGCACAAGAAGGACAGGACAGCGGGTCGAGCAGTACTTC.

The V call is TRBV5-6, the J call TRBJ2-1; 7 bases line up with TRBD1. Per the germline V gene, CDR1 is SGHDT and CDR2 is YYEEEE. CDR3 length: 15 amino acids. With 3 bases clipped from V and 4 bases from J, the junction kept 7 bases outside the gene matches. CDR3 amino acids: CASSSTGTKYNEQFF. CDR3 DNA sequence: TGTGCCAGCAGCTCGACAGGGACCAAATACAATGAGCAGTTCTTC.